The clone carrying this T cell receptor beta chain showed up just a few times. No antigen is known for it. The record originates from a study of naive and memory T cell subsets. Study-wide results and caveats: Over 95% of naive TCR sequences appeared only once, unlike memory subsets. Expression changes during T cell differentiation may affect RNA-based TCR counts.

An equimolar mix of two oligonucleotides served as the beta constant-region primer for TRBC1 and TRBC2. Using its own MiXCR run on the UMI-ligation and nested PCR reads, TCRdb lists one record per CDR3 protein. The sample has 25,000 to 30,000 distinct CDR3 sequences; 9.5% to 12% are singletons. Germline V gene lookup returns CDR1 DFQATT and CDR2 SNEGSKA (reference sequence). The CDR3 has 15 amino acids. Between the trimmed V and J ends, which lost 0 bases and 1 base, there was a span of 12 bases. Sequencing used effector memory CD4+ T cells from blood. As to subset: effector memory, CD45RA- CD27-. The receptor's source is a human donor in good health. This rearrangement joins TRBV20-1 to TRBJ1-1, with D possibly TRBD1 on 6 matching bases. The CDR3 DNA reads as TGCAGTGCTAGAGATCCCCAGGGGTGGAACACTGAAGCTTTCTTT. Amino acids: CSARDPQGWNTEAFF.